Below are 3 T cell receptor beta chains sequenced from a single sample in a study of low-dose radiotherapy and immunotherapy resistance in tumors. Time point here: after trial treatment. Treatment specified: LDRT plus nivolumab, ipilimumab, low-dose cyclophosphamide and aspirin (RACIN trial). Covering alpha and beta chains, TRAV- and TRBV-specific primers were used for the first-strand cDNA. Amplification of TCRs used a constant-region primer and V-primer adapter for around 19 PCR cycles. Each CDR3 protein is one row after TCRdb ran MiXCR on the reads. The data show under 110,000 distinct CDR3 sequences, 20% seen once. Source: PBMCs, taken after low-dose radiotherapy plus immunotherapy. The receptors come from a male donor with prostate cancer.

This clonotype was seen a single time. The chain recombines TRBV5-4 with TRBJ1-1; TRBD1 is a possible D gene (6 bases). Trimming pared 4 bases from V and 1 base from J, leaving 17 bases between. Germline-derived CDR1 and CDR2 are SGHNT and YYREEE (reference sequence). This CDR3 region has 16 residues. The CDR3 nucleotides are TGTGCCAGCAGCCCCCCGGGGGGCGCCGGGAACACTGAAGCTTTCTTT. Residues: CASSPPGGAGNTEAFF.

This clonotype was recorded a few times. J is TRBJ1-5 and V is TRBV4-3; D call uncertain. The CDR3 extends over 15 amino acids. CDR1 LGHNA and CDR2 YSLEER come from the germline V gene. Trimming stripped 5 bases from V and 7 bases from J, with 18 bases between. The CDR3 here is CASSSYVEPGQPQHF. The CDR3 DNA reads TGCGCCAGCAGCTCCTACGTTGAGCCTGGGCAGCCCCAGCATTTT.

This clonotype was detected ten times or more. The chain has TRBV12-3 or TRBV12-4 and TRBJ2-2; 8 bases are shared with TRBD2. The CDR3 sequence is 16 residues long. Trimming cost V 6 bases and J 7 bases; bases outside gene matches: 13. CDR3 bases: TGTGCCAGCAGGACCGGGACTAGAGGGTTCGGCGGGGAGCTGTTTTTT. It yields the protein CASRTGTRGFGGELFF.